One sample yielded the 27 T cell receptor beta chains listed below, sequenced in a study of response to subunit inactivated influenza vaccine. TCRdb fed the RT-PCR reads into MiXCR, producing one record per CDR3 protein. Here the sample spans roughly 670,000 distinct CDR3 sequences, about 14% being singletons. This material consisted of PBMCs from blood, taken 14 to 15 days before vaccination. Receptor source: a man between 50 and 59 years old who received an inactivated influenza vaccine.

The chain joins TRBV27 to TRBJ1-6; the D gene is possibly TRBD1 (6 bases). The CDR3 has 15 residues. CDR1 and CDR2 (germline): MNHEY, SMNVEV (reference sequence). The V gene lost 5 bases and the J gene lost 8 bases, with 16 bases spanning the gap. DNA for the CDR3: TGTGCCAGCAGTATTGGGGCGGGGGCGTATTCACCCCTCCACTTT. This codes for CASSIGAGAYSPLHF.

This clonotype was seen a few times. The chain has TRBV5-6 and TRBJ1-5; D unclear. The V gene lost 0 bases and the J gene lost 2 bases, with 9 bases spanning the gap. This CDR3 has 15 residues. CDR1 SGHDT and CDR2 YYEEEE come from the germline V gene. CDR3 residues: CASSLGGHGNQPQHF. CDR3 in DNA: TGTGCCAGCAGCTTGGGTGGGCATGGCAATCAGCCCCAGCATTTT.

This chain uses TRBV6-2 or TRBV6-3 with TRBJ2-1; D gene ambiguous. V lost 0 bases, J lost 6 bases, and 9 bases lay in between. The CDR3 extends over 14 amino acids. Germline V lookup: CDR1 MNHEY, CDR2 SVGEGT. CDR3 loop: CASSYSRERNEQFF. CDR3 in DNA: TGTGCCAGCAGTTACTCTCGAGAACGCAATGAGCAGTTCTTC.

The table lists this clonotype with many counts. The rearrangement uses TRBV27 and TRBJ2-7; the D gene is possibly TRBD2 (6 bases). This CDR3 region has 15 residues. Germline CDR1 is MNHEY and CDR2 is SMNVEV (reference sequence). The V and J ends lost 2 bases and 5 bases respectively, with 16 bases between them. The chain's CDR3 is CASSLLVADPHEQYF. The DNA for the CDR3 is TGTGCCAGCAGTTTACTGGTAGCGGACCCCCACGAGCAGTACTTC.

There are many counts of this clonotype. V gene TRBV2 combines with J gene TRBJ1-3; no clear D. The V and J ends lost 3 bases and 0 bases respectively, with 12 bases between them. The CDR3 contains 16 residues. Per germline, CDR1 SNHLY and CDR2 FYNNEI. CDR3 protein: CASSDGTANSGNTIYF. In DNA, the CDR3 is TGTGCCAGCAGTGATGGAACAGCAAACTCTGGAAACACCATATATTTT.

The V gene is TRBV20-1, the J gene TRBJ2-1; D gene ambiguous. Trimming took off 4 bases at V and 4 bases at J, with 2 bases between the two ends. The CDR3 contains 10 residues. Germline CDR1 DFQATT, CDR2 SNEGSKA (reference sequence). The CDR3: CSAIYNEQFF. The CDR3 DNA reads as TGCAGTGCTATTTACAATGAGCAGTTCTTC.

In its sample, this clonotype was seen a few times. The chain joins TRBV20-1 to TRBJ2-1; no reliable D call. V lost 6 bases to trimming and J lost 0 bases, with 12 bases between them. CDR1 and CDR2 from the germline V gene are DFQATT and SNEGSKA (reference sequence). CDR3 length equals 14 residues. The chain's CDR3 is CSAPEYDSYNEQFF. As DNA, the CDR3 is TGCAGTGCCCCGGAGTACGACTCCTACAATGAGCAGTTCTTC.

The chain joins TRBV5-1 to TRBJ1-5, with 7 bases that match TRBD1. V gave up 4 bases and J gave up 2 bases; unmatched junction bases: 6. Germline V gene data show CDR1 as SGHRS and CDR2 as YFSETQ. This CDR3 region has 15 residues. The CDR3 region has the DNA TGCGCCAGCAGCCCTGGACAGGCCGGCAATCAGCCCCAGCATTTT. Its protein is CASSPGQAGNQPQHF.

This clonotype showed up many times. J is TRBJ2-2 and V is TRBV11-2; maybe TRBD2 (5 bases). The germline V and J ends were trimmed by 2 bases and 6 bases, with 13 bases remaining between them. The CDR3 contains 15 residues. CDR1 is SGHAT, CDR2 FQNNGV, per germline. CDR3 sequence reads: CASSLLAVGSGELFF. The CDR3 bases are TGTGCCAGCAGCTTACTAGCAGTAGGCTCCGGGGAGCTGTTTTTT. The full variable domain, completed using reference TRBV11-2 and TRBJ2-2, is EAGVAQSPRYKIIEKRQSVAFWCNPISGHATLYWYQQILGQGPKLLIQFQNNGVVDDSQLPKDRFSAERLKGVDSTLKIQPAKLEDSAVYLCASSLLAVGSGELFFGEGSRLTVL.

The chain couples TRBV20-1 to TRBJ1-1, with D perhaps matching TRBD1 (6 bases). This CDR3 is built from 14 residues. V gave up 6 bases and J gave up 1 base, with 15 bases separating them. Germline CDR1 DFQATT, CDR2 SNEGSKA (reference sequence). CDR3 in amino acids: CSAGPGTRNTEAFF. The DNA of the CDR3 is TGCAGTGCCGGGCCCGGGACACGGAACACTGAAGCTTTCTTT.

To note about this clonotype: At one of its ends the junction is not consistent with the germline gene, which may arise from a read error. The chain links TRBV4-3 to TRBJ1-2; 7 nucleotides match TRBD1. Looked up from germline, CDR1 is LGHNA and CDR2 is YSLEER. This CDR3 spans 14 amino acids. In nucleotides, the CDR3 is TGCGCCAGCAGCGCGGTCGGGACAGTCTATGGCTGCACCTTC. It specifies CASSAVGTVYGCTF.

The chain is built from TRBV29-1 and TRBJ2-2, with D hard to call. Germline loops: CDR1 SQVTM, CDR2 ANQGSEA. The CDR3 length is 15 residues. Trimming removed 1 base from V and 0 bases from J, with 9 bases in between. Written as DNA, the CDR3 is TGCAGCGTTGAAGGAGCTAGACCGAACACCGGGGAGCTGTTTTTT. Its protein product is CSVEGARPNTGELFF.

The gene calls are TRBV27 and TRBJ1-6, with 9 bases lining up with TRBD1. The germline gives CDR1 MNHEY, CDR2 SMNVEV (reference sequence). Trimming took 3 bases from V and 4 from J; bases not matched to a gene: 4. The CDR3 runs 16 residues. The CDR3 here is CASSLDRGPYNSPLHF. Here the CDR3 DNA reads TGTGCCAGCAGTTTGGACAGGGGACCTTATAATTCACCCCTCCACTTT.

This clonotype came up a few times. The J gene is TRBJ2-7, the V gene TRBV7-6, with 8 bases aligning to TRBD2. The CDR3 sequence is 19 residues long. The germline CDR1 and CDR2 sequences are SGHVS and FNYEAQ. V trimming: 0 bases; J trimming: 3 bases; junction bases outside the gene matches: 16. Here the CDR3 reads CASSLAPSREGRFVYEQYF. DNA of the CDR3: TGTGCCAGCAGCTTAGCCCCTAGCCGGGAGGGCCGGTTCGTCTACGAGCAGTACTTC. Complete variable domain (other parts from reference TRBV7-6 and TRBJ2-7): GAGVSQSPRYKVTKRGQDVALRCDPISGHVSLYWYRQALGQGPEFLTYFNYEAQQDKSGLPNDRFSAERPEGSISTLTIQRTEQRDSAMYRCASSLAPSREGRFVYEQYFGPGTRLTVT.

The CDR3 coding sequence is TGCGCCAGCAGCCCAGGGGCGTACTATGGTAACTATGGCTACACCTTC. This sequence encodes CASSPGAYYGNYGYTF. V and J are TRBV5-1 and TRBJ1-2; D is possibly TRBD1 (6 bases). This CDR3 has 16 residues. V shed 4 bases and J shed 1 base, with 17 bases lying between them. Looked up from germline, CDR1 is SGHRS and CDR2 is YFSETQ.

The chain employs TRBV6-2 or TRBV6-3 and TRBJ2-3; 13 bases are shared with TRBD2. J was trimmed by 2 bases and V by 6 bases; bases with no gene match: 5. This CDR3 spans 16 amino acids. CDR1 and CDR2 (germline): MNHEY, SVGEGT. The CDR3 loop is CASRRGLAGLTDTQYF. The CDR3 region has the DNA TGTGCCAGCAGGAGGGGACTAGCGGGGCTCACAGATACGCAGTATTTT.

V usage is TRBV20-1 and J usage is TRBJ2-1; D possibly corresponds to TRBD2 (5 bases). The CDR3 has 13 residues. CDR1 is DFQATT and CDR2 is SNEGSKA in the germline V gene (reference sequence). V was pared by 2 bases and J by 7 bases, with 12 bases between. This chain's CDR3 is CSARPSSTNEQFF. The DNA for the CDR3 is TGCAGTGCTAGACCTAGCTCCACTAATGAGCAGTTCTTC.

The chain links TRBV21-1 to TRBJ2-7; TRBD2 is the table's D call, not checked against the DNA. TRBV21-1 constitutes a pseudogene. The CDR3 runs 15 residues. In DNA, the CDR3 is TGTGCCAGCAGCAACAGTCCCGTAGCGACGTACGAGCAGTACTTC. Protein product: CASSNSPVATYEQYF.

This clonotype was found a few times. At one of its ends the junction is not consistent with the germline gene, which may arise from a read error. The rearrangement joins TRBV7-9 to TRBJ1-2; maybe TRBD1 (5 bases). Germline V CDR1 and CDR2: SEHNR, FQNEAQ (reference sequence). This CDR3 has 11 residues. The CDR3 DNA reads TGTGCCAGCAGCACAACCCGACAGCCATCCTTC. It is translated as CASSTTRQPSF.

The chain joins TRBV10-3 to TRBJ2-7; 8 nucleotides line up with TRBD1. CDR3 length: 15 amino acids. Losses at the gene ends were 5 bases for V and 2 bases for J; bases not matched to a gene: 8. Per germline, CDR1 ENHRY and CDR2 SYGVKD. DNA for the CDR3: TGTGCCATCAGTAGGGGACAGGACCTCACCTACGAGCAGTACTTC. It yields the protein CAISRGQDLTYEQYF.

A few counts support this clonotype. This CDR3 reads CASSTPRGAFF. As DNA, the CDR3 is TGTGCCAGCAGTACTCCTCGCGGCGCTTTCTTT. The V call is TRBV6-6, the J call TRBJ1-1; D is unresolved. Germline CDR1 is MNHNY and CDR2 is SVGAGI (reference sequence). Deletions cut 5 bases from V and 11 bases from J, with 12 bases between. The CDR3 sequence is 11 residues long.

The chain links TRBV29-1 to TRBJ1-4; 8 bases align to TRBD1. CDR1 is SQVTM, CDR2 ANQGSEA, per germline. CDR3 length: 14 amino acids. Unmatched junction bases numbered 11, after V lost 7 bases and J lost 7 bases. The CDR3 sequence: CSALLDREGEKLFF. The CDR3 DNA follows: TGCAGCGCCTTGTTGGACAGGGAAGGTGAAAAACTGTTTTTT.

This clonotype was counted many times. This chain connects TRBV25-1 to TRBJ2-7; weak D call: TRBD2 (5 bases). Germline values: CDR1 MGHDK, CDR2 SYGVNS. The CDR3 totals 13 residues. Trimming removed 6 bases from V and 1 base from J, with 10 bases in between. The CDR3 reads CASRAGGSYEQYF. As DNA, the CDR3 is TGTGCCAGCAGGGCAGGAGGATCCTACGAGCAGTACTTC.

This clonotype was counted only a few times. The CDR3 DNA is TGTGCCAGCAGGCAAGGACGGTACTCTGGGGCCAACGTCCTGACTTTC. Protein: CASRQGRYSGANVLTF. The genes are TRBV6-1 and TRBJ2-6; D is uncertain. Trimming took off 6 bases at V and 0 bases at J, with 12 bases between the two ends. This CDR3 comprises 16 residues. CDR1 MNHNS and CDR2 SASEGT come from the germline V gene.

In its sample, this clonotype was seen a few times. The rearrangement joins TRBV27 to TRBJ1-1; 8 bases line up with TRBD1. The CDR3 has 15 residues. With 5 bases clipped from V and 2 bases from J, the junction kept 7 bases outside the gene matches. The germline V gene has CDR1 MNHEY and CDR2 SMNVEV (reference sequence). The CDR3, as DNA: TGTGCCAGCAGTCTAAATGGACAGGGTAACACTGAAGCTTTCTTT. Protein product: CASSLNGQGNTEAFF.

This clonotype was seen only a few times. The rearrangement joins TRBV12-3 or TRBV12-4 to TRBJ2-7, with D hard to call. Trimming took 10 bases from V and 3 from J, leaving 16 bases between them. The CDR3 runs 13 residues. In DNA form, the CDR3 reads TGTGCCACGACCCGGGCGGACCTCTACGAGCAGTACTTC. Protein: CATTRADLYEQYF.

This clonotype turned up a few times. The gene calls are TRBV4-3 and TRBJ1-1, with unresolved D. Germline-derived CDR1 and CDR2 are LGHNA and YSLEER. V lost 0 bases and J 3 bases, leaving 14 bases between the germline ends. The CDR3 has 16 amino acids. The CDR3 spells CASSQDYWGRDTEAFF. The DNA of the CDR3 is TGCGCCAGCAGCCAAGATTATTGGGGTCGGGACACTGAAGCTTTCTTT.